What follows are 13 T cell receptor beta chains derived from one specimen sequenced in a study of T cell therapy after organ transplantation. The antigens for these receptors are not known. Here immunoSEQ multiplex PCR was the method, and the copy in TCRdb shows in-frame clones only, minus some. The sample lists 45,000 to 50,000 clones, approximately 94% occurring once. The sample was CD8+ T cells from blood, taken before autologous CMV-specific T cell therapy. These receptors all stem from a human patient who had received a solid organ transplant and had CMV disease.

This clone was seen only once. This sequence joins TRBV15 and TRBJ2-1; no clear D gene. Trimming cost V 1 base and J 7 bases, with 5 bases left between them. This CDR3 has 12 amino acids. Germline V lookup: CDR1 LNHNV, CDR2 YYDKDF (reference sequence). CDR3 nucleotide sequence: TGTGCCACCAGCAGAGTTCGGAATGAGCAGTTCTTC. Translation gives CATSRVRNEQFF.

V usage is TRBV4-3 and J usage is TRBJ2-1; no clear D. The CDR3 length is 17 residues. The V end was cut by 0 bases, the J end by 1 base, with 13 bases between. Germline V gives CDR1 LGHNA, CDR2 YSLEER. CDR3 in DNA: TGCGCCAGCAGCCAAGATCCAGTGGCAGGATCCTACAATGAGCAGTTCTTC. Amino acid sequence: CASSQDPVAGSYNEQFF.

DNA for the CDR3: TGTGCCAGCAGCTTAGAGCTTACCCCCACCTACGAGCAGTACTTC. Encoded protein: CASSLELTPTYEQYF. The J gene is TRBJ2-7, the V gene TRBV7-2; D remains ambiguous. The CDR3 loop spans 15 amino acids. CDR1 SGHTA and CDR2 FQGNSA come from the germline V gene. The V gene lost 1 base and the J gene lost 2 bases, with 12 bases spanning the gap.

This chain connects TRBV21-1 to TRBJ2-2; the D call of TRBD2 is as the table states it, not checked on the DNA. TRBV21-1 is assigned pseudogene status. The CDR3 contains 17 residues. The CDR3 DNA is TGTGCCAGCAGCACTAACCTCTCACCGTCGAACACCGGGGAGCTGTTTTTT. This encodes CASSTNLSPSNTGELFF.

This clone came up once. J is TRBJ2-7 and V is TRBV4-2; TRBD2 matches 7 bases. The CDR3 is made up of 14 amino acids. Germline trimming cut 7 bases from V and 6 bases from J; bases unmatched to any gene: 12. Germline CDR1 reads LGHNA; CDR2 reads YNFKEQ. CDR3 DNA: TGTGCCAGCACCCTCGGGGGGTCTGGGGCCGAGCAGTACTTC. Amino acids: CASTLGGSGAEQYF.

The rearrangement links TRBV6-4 to TRBJ2-1; the match to TRBD2 covers 11 bases. The junction had 11 bases not matched to a gene; V was cut back by 10 bases and J by 6 bases. The CDR3 runs 15 residues. The germline CDR1 and CDR2 sequences are MRHNA and SNTAGT. The chain's CDR3 is CATTTTSGMVNEQFF. CDR3 bases: TGTGCCACTACCACGACTAGCGGGATGGTCAATGAGCAGTTCTTC.

The chain has TRBV7-6 and TRBJ2-3; maybe TRBD2 (5 bases). Looked up from germline, CDR1 is SGHVS and CDR2 is FNYEAQ. This CDR3 region has 15 residues. Trimming took off 3 bases at V and 2 bases at J, with 12 bases between the two ends. The CDR3 DNA reads as TGTGCCAGCAGCTTTTCTCCGGGGAACACAGATACGCAGTATTTT. Encoded protein: CASSFSPGNTDTQYF.

The chain recombines TRBV14 with TRBJ2-3, with TRBD1 matching 8 bases. Germline V CDR1 and CDR2: SGHDN, FVKESK. The CDR3 runs 15 residues. The J segment lost 6 bases and the V segment lost 2 bases, leaving 7 bases of the junction unmatched. The CDR3 region has the DNA TGTGCCAGCAGCCAAACGGACAGGGATAAGGATACGCAGTATTTT. Encoded protein: CASSQTDRDKDTQYF.

This clone was recorded only once. The chain couples TRBV21-1 to TRBJ1-1; the DNA was not used to check the table's D call, TRBD1. TRBV21-1 is reported as a pseudogene. CDR3 length: 17 amino acids. The CDR3 nucleotides read TGTGCCAGCAGCAAAGTCGGGGACAGGGGCTCGAACACTGAAGCTTTCTTT. It is translated as CASSKVGDRGSNTEAFF.

This chain joins TRBV5-6 and TRBJ2-7; D is uncertain. Germline CDR1 SGHDT, CDR2 YYEEEE. This CDR3 is built from 12 residues. Deletions cut 4 bases from V and 3 bases from J, with 8 bases between. CDR3: CASSKTDYEQYF. The CDR3 DNA reads as TGTGCCAGCAGCAAGACGGACTACGAGCAGTACTTC.

This chain uses TRBV19 with TRBJ1-4; no clear D gene. This CDR3 is built from 14 residues. With 6 bases removed from V and 6 bases from J, the gap between germline ends came to 14 bases. CDR1 and CDR2 (germline): LNHDA, SQIVND (reference sequence). The CDR3 DNA follows: TGTGCCAGTAGCAGGCCGGATTTTGATGAAAAACTGTTTTTT. This sequence encodes CASSRPDFDEKLFF.

This chain links TRBV15 with TRBJ1-3, with D maybe TRBD1 (5 bases). The CDR3 extends over 15 amino acids. Deletions cut 0 bases from V and 4 bases from J, with 10 bases between. Germline CDR1 reads LNHNV; CDR2 reads YYDKDF (reference sequence). The CDR3 DNA sequence: TGTGCCACCAGCAGAGATTTGGGGCCCGGAAACACCATATATTTT. This encodes CATSRDLGPGNTIYF.

V is TRBV30 and J is TRBJ2-3, with D maybe TRBD2 (6 bases). V dropped 3 bases and J dropped 3 bases, with 13 bases sitting between them. Germline V gene sequence: CDR1 GTSNPN, CDR2 SVGIG (reference sequence). The CDR3 covers 14 residues. The CDR3 DNA reads as TGTGCCTGGAGGGGGGAAGGGAGGACAGATACGCAGTATTTT. Translating it yields CAWRGEGRTDTQYF. The whole variable domain, remainder taken from reference TRBV30 and TRBJ2-3, is SQTIHQWPATLVQPVGSPLSLECTVEGTSNPNLYWYRQAAGRGLQLLFYSVGIGQISSEVPQNLSASRPQDRQFILSSKKLLLSDSGFYLCAWRGEGRTDTQYFGPGTRLTVL.